Described below is a single T cell receptor (beta chain) sequence and its context. Its antigen is currently not known. Per-nucleotide qualities are absent, and no much larger clonotype sits a single base away. What the time point label conveys for this sample: about 28 days (+/-7) after the second vaccine dose. Because spike-specific TCR depth and breadth did not differ between the two schedules, AZD1222 recipients who got a second dose at roughly 4 weeks were pooled with those who got a second dose at roughly 12 weeks. Samples from vaccinated people were obtained from the UK trials COV001 and COV002, which included a single-blind randomized controlled phase 2/3 trial of AZD1222 (ChAdOx1 nCoV-19) in healthy adults. For TCRbeta chain sequencing, PBMC samples were collected from trial participants at day 0 and at day 28 after the second dose. The CDR3 regions of human TCRbeta chains were analyzed by immunosequencing. Per the source publication's procedure: TCRs in the repertoires were compared against a reference library of SARS-CoV-2-specific TCRs that had been generated with the MIRA antigen-specificity platform. Breadth meant the fraction of unique TCRs that were SARS-CoV-2-associated, whereas depth meant the fraction of total T cells that were SARS-CoV-2-associated. Using the MIRA data, every spike-specific TCR was mapped to the spike region that the TCR reacted to and assigned to either a CD4 or a CD8 class. Log10-transformed breadth and depth values were compared by one-way ANOVA with Sidak's multiple comparisons tests. This immuneACCESS table, as held by TCRdb, lists in-frame sequences with V and J called but not all clones. Of the missing ones, under half trace to an unresolved V gene in checked studies; the others have no known cause. V and J calls and clone size come straight from that table; D and trimming were deduced from the DNA. Across this sample there are 75,000 or so clones, with around 93% seen only once. 25% to 30% of the sample is in the top ten clones.

The entry originates in a study of T cell responses to AZD1222 COVID-19 vaccine (dated by TCRdb to the early 2020s). For the study in its entirety: TCR sequencing covered approximately 230 trial participants: some 210 given two doses of AZD1222 and 26 given two doses of MenACWY control vaccine. Trial participants were enrolled into age subgroups of 18-55, 56-69 and 70-plus years, which contained about 150, 27 and 61 TCR-sequenced participants, respectively.

Its CDR3 holds 14 amino acids, cysteine through phenylalanine. Just the 42-base CDR3 DNA is kept, in frame starting at base 1. A distance of 11 bases separates the germline ends of V and J, which lose 1 base and 3 bases respectively. Per the germline V gene, SGHDT is the CDR1 and YYEEEE is the CDR2. What the authors observed across the whole study: Vaccine-associated CD4 TCRs spanned the whole spike protein, with dominant responses in regions 160-218 and 743-854. Reportedly, close to half of the unique spike-specific TCRs recognized epitopes lying outside the regions that are mutated in the B.1.351 and B.1.1.7 variants. Participants were mostly white British and included more females than males, and it was suggested by the authors that clonal diversity may have been underestimated. A significant rise in spike-specific TCR breadth and depth was observed after two AZD1222 doses relative to day 0 and relative to MenACWY recipients. The 56-69-year group was small, and its depth increase did not reach significance, likely because of low power. Because no day 14 peak-response samples were available, repertoires were characterized only after the peak T cell response. Conclusions about previously exposed vaccinees are limited because only six or seven AZD1222 recipients were SARS-CoV-2 seropositive at baseline.

This clonotype originated in an adult who received the AZD1222 COVID-19 vaccine. Here the chain combines TRBV5-6 and TRBJ2-7, with no confident D gene call. Sequencing was performed on peripheral blood, taken 28 days after the second AZD1222 dose. The CDR3 region reads CASSLSGFVYEQYF. Here is the DNA: TGTGCCAGCAGCTTGTCTGGCTTCGTCTACGAGCAGTACTTC.